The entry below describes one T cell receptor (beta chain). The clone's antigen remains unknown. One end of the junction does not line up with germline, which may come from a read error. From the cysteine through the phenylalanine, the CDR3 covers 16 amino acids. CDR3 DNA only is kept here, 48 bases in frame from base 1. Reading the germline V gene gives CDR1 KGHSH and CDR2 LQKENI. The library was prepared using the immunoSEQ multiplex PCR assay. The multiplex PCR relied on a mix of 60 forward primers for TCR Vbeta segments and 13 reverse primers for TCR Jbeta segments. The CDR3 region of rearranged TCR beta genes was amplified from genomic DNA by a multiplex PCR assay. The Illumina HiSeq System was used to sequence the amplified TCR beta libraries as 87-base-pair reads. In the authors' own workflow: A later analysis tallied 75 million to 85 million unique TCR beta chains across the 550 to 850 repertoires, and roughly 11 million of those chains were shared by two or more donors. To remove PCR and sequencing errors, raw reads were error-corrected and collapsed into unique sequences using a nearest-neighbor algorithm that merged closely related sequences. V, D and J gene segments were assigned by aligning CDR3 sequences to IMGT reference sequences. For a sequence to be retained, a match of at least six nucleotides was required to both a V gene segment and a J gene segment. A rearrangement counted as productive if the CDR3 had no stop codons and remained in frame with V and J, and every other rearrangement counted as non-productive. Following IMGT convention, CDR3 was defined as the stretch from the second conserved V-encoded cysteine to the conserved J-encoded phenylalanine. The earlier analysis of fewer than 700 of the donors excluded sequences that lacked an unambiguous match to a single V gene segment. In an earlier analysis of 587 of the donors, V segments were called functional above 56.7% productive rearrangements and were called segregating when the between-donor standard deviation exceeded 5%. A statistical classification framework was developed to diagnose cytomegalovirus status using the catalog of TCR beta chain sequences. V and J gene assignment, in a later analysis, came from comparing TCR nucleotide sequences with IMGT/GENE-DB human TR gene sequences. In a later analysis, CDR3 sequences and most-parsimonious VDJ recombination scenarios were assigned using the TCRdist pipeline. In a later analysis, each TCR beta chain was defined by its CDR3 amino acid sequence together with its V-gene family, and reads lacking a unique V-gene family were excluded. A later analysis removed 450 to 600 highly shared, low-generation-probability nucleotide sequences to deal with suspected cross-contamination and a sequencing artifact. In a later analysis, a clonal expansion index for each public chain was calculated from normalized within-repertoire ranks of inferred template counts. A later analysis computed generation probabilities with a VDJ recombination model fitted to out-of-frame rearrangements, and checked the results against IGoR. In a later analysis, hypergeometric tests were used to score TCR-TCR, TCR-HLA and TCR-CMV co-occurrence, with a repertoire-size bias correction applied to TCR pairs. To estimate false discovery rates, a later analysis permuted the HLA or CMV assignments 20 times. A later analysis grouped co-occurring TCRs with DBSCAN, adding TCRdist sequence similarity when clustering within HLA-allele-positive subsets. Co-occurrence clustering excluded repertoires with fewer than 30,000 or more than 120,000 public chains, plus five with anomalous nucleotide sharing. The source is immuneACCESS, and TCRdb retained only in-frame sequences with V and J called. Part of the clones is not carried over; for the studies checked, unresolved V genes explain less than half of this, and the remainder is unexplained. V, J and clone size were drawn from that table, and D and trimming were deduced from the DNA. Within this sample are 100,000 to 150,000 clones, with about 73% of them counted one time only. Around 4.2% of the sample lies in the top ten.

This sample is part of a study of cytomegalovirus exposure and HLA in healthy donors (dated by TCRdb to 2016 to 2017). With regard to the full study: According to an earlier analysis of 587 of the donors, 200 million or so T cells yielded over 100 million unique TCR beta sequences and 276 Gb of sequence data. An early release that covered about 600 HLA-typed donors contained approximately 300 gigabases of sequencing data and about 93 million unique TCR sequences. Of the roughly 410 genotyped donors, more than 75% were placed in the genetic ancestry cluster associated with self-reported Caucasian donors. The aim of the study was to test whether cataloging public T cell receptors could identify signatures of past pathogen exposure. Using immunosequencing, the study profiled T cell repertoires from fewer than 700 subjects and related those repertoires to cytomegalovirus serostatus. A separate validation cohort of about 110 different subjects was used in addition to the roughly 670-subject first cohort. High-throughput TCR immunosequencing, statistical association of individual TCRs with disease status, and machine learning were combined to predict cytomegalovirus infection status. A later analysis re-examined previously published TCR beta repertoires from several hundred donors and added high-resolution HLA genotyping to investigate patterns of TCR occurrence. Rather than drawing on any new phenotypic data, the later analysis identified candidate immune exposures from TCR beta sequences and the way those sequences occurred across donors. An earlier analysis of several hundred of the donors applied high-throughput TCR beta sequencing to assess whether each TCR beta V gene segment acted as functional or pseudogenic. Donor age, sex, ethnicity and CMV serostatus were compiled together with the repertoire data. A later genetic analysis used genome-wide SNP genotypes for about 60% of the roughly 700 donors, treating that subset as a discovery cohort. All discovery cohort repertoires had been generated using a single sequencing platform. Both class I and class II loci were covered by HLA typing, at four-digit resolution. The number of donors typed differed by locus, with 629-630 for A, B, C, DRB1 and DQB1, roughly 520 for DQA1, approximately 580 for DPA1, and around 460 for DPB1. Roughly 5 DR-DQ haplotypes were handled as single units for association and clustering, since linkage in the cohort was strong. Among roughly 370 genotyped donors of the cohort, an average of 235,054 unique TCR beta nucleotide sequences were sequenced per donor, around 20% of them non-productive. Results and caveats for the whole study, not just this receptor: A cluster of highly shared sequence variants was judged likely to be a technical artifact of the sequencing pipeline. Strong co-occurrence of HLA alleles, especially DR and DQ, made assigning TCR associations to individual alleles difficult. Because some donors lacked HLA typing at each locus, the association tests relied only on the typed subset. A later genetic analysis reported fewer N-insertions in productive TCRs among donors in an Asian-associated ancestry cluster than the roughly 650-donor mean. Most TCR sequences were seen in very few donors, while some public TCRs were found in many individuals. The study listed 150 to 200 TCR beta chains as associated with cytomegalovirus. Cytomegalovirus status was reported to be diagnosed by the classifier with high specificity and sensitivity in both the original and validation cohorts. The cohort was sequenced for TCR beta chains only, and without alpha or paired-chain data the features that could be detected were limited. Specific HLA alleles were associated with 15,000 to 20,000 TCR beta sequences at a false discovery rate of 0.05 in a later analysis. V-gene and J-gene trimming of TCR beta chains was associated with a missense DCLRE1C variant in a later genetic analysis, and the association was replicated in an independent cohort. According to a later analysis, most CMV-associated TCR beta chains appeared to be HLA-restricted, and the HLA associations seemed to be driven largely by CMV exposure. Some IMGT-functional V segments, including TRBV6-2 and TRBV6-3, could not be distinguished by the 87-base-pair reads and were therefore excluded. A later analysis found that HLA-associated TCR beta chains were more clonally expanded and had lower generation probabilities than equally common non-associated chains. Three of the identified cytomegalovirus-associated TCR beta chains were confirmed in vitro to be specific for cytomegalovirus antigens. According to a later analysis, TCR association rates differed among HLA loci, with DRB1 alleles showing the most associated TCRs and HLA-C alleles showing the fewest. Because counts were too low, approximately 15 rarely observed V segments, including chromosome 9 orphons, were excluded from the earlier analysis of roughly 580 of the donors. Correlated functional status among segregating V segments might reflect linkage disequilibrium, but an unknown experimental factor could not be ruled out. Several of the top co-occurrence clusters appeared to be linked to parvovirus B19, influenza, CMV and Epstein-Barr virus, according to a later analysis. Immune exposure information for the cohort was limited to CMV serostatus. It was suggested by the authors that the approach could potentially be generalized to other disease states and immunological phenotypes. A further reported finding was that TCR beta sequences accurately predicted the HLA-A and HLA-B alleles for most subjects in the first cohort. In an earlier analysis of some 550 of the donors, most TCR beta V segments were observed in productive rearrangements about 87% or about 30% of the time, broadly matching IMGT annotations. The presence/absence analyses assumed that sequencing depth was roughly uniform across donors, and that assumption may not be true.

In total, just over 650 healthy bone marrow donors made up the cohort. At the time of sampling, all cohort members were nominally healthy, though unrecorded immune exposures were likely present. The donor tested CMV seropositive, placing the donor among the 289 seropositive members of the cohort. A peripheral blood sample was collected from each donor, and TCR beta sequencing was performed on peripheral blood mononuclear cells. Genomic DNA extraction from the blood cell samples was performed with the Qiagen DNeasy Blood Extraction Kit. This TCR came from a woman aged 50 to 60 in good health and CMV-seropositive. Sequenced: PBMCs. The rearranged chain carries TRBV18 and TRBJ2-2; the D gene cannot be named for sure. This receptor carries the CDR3 CASTPRVTANTGELFF. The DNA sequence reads TGTGCCAGCACACCCCGGGTAACTGCGAACACCGGGGAGCTGTTTTTT.